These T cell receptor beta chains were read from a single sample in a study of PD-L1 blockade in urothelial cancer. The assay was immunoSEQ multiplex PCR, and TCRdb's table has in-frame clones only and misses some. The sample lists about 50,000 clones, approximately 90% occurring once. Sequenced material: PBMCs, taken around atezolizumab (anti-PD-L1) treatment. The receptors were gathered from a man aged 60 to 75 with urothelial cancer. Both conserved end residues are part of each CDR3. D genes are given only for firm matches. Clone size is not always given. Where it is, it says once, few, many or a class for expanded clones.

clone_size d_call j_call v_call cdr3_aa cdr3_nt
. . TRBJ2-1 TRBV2 CASSDEGGNNEQFF TGTGCCAGCAGTGACGAGGGGGGGAACAATGAGCAGTTCTTC
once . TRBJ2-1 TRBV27 CASILRQSGTSTQYNEQFF TGTGCCAGCATACTACGACAATCCGGGACATCCACGCAGTACAATGAGCAGTTCTTC
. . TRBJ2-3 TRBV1 CTWEGGTSTDTQYF TGCACCTGGGAGGGGGGCACGAGCACAGATACGCAGTATTTT
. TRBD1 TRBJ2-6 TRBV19 CASHRGASSGANVLTF TGTGCCAGCCACAGGGGCGCGAGCTCTGGGGCCAACGTCCTGACTTTC
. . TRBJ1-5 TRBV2 CASSSGFNQPQHF TGTGCCAGCAGTTCAGGGTTTAATCAGCCCCAGCATTTT
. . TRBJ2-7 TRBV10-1 CASSESGRGEQYF TGCGCCAGCAGTGAGTCGGGTCGCGGCGAGCAGTACTTC
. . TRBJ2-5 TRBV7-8 CASSLEEGGWGETQYF TGTGCCAGCAGCTTAGAGGAGGGGGGGTGGGGTGAGACCCAGTACTTC
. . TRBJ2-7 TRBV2 CASSKPQGTSYEQYF TGTGCCAGCAGCAAGCCACAGGGCACATCGTACGAGCAGTACTTC
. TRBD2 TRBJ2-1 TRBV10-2 CASSDLGGSGSENEQFF TGCGCCAGCAGTGATTTGGGGGGGAGCGGGAGCGAAAATGAGCAGTTCTTC
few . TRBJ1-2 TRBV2 CASSEGPGSYGYTF TGTGCCAGCAGTGAAGGGCCGGGGAGCTATGGCTACACCTTC
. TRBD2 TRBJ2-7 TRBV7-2 CASSLEFRTSSPYEQYF TGTGCCAGCAGCTTAGAATTCAGGACTAGCAGTCCCTACGAGCAGTACTTC
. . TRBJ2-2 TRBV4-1 CASSRQLVTENTGELFF TGCGCCAGCAGCCGCCAATTGGTCACAGAGAACACCGGGGAGCTGTTTTTT